Listed below are T cell receptor beta chains from one sample, sequenced in a study of T cells in Graves' hyperthyroidism and ophthalmopathy. TCRdb reprocessed the multiplex PCR reads with MiXCR, giving one entry per CDR3 protein. Seen here are roughly 400,000 distinct CDR3 sequences, roughly an eighth observed once, and the top ten hold 25% to 30%. The sample comprised blood. The receptors were gathered from a middle-aged man with Graves' ophthalmopathy. Both conserved end residues are part of each CDR3. A D gene is named only where the DNA matches it firmly. Clone size is stated in some rows and not others, as once, few, many or a class when expanded.

v_call	d_call	clone_size	cdr3_length	j_call	cdr3_aa	cdr3_nt
TRBV29-1	.	few	12	TRBJ2-2	CSVDGDTGELFF	TGCAGCGTAGACGGGGACACCGGGGAGCTGTTTTTT
TRBV5-1	.	many	15	TRBJ1-2	CASSSGAVENYGYTF	TGCGCCAGCAGCAGCGGGGCGGTCGAAAACTATGGCTACACCTTC
TRBV20-1	.	many	13	TRBJ2-7	CSATAGTLDEQYF	TGCAGTGCTACCGCGGGGACGTTAGACGAGCAGTACTTC
TRBV20-1	TRBD2	many	14	TRBJ2-1	CSARQREGSNEQFF	TGCAGTGCTAGGCAGCGGGAGGGCTCCAATGAGCAGTTCTTC
TRBV18	.	.	12	TRBJ2-2	CASGTLTGELFF	TGTGCCAGCGGGACCCTCACCGGGGAGCTGTTTTTT
TRBV19	TRBD2	few	13	TRBJ2-1	CASSMYLAAEQFF	TGTGCCAGTAGTATGTATCTAGCGGCTGAGCAGTTCTTC
TRBV3-1	.	many	16	TRBJ1-2	CASSPYPRGRVNGYTF	TGTGCCAGCAGCCCGTACCCACGGGGTCGGGTGAATGGCTACACCTTC
TRBV12-3/TRBV12-4	.	.	17	TRBJ2-7	CASSPGVGEPQTYEQYF	TGTGCCAGCAGTCCTGGGGTGGGGGAGCCCCAAACCTACGAGCAGTACTTC
TRBV10-3	TRBD2	many	15	TRBJ2-3	CAIRGTSGTLDTQYF	TGTGCCATCAGGGGGACTAGCGGGACATTGGATACGCAGTATTTT
TRBV4-1	.	.	16	TRBJ2-2	CASSPKRFSNTGELFF	TGCGCCAGCAGCCCCAAGAGGTTTTCGAACACCGGGGAGCTGTTTTTT
TRBV3-1	.	many	12	TRBJ1-1	CASSQLSTEAFF	TGTGCCAGCAGCCAATTGAGCACTGAAGCTTTCTTT
TRBV5-1	.	few	15	TRBJ2-1	CASSPSGGSTNEQFF	TGCGCCAGCAGCCCGTCGGGTGGGAGTACTAATGAGCAGTTCTTC
TRBV5-4	.	many	15	TRBJ2-7	CASSQATRRPYEQYF	TGTGCCAGCAGCCAAGCCACTAGGCGCCCCTACGAGCAGTACTTC
TRBV29-1	TRBD2	few	17	TRBJ2-1	CSVEDQDGRSSYNEQFF	TGCAGCGTTGAAGATCAGGACGGGAGGAGCTCCTACAATGAGCAGTTCTTC
TRBV9	.	.	14	TRBJ2-1	CASSALGSPLEQFF	TGTGCCAGCAGCGCACTAGGGTCCCCCCTTGAGCAGTTCTTC
TRBV6-1	.	many	14	TRBJ1-1	CASSVGPSNTEAFF	TGTGCCAGCAGTGTGGGACCATCGAACACTGAAGCTTTCTTT
TRBV5-1	TRBD1	.	13	TRBJ2-5	CASRLGGAETQYF	TGCGCCAGCAGATTAGGGGGCGCGGAGACCCAGTACTTC
TRBV11-2	TRBD2	many	15	TRBJ2-7	CASSSQTSGGYEQYF	TGTGCCAGCAGCTCACAGACTAGCGGAGGTTACGAGCAGTACTTC
TRBV12-3/TRBV12-4	.	many	15	TRBJ1-5	CASSPIFGLNQPQHF	TGTGCCAGCAGCCCGATCTTCGGACTCAATCAGCCCCAGCATTTT
TRBV13	TRBD2	many	13	TRBJ2-7	CASTRREVSEQYF	TGTGCCAGCACTAGGCGGGAGGTTAGTGAGCAGTACTTC
TRBV10-3	TRBD2	many	15	TRBJ2-7	CAIRESGRAIYEQYF	TGTGCCATCAGAGAGAGCGGGAGGGCAATCTACGAGCAGTACTTC
TRBV25-1	.	.	15	TRBJ1-2	CASSEGGARAYGYTF	TGTGCCAGCAGTGAAGGAGGTGCCAGGGCCTATGGCTACACCTTC
TRBV7-9	TRBD2	few	16	TRBJ2-3	CASSLRVGRAADTQYF	TGTGCCAGCAGCTTACGCGTCGGGAGGGCAGCAGATACGCAGTATTTT
TRBV18	.	many	13	TRBJ2-5	CASSMGNLETQYF	TGTGCCAGCTCAATGGGGAATCTGGAGACCCAGTACTTC
TRBV12-3/TRBV12-4	TRBD1	many	12	TRBJ1-2	CASSPDRAGYTF	TGTGCCAGCAGTCCCGACAGGGCGGGCTACACCTTC
TRBV12-3/TRBV12-4	.	many	15	TRBJ1-5	CASSDDDRLIQPQHF	TGTGCCAGCAGTGATGATGACAGGCTGATTCAGCCCCAGCATTTT
TRBV5-5	.	many	13	TRBJ1-1	CASSWGRNTEAFF	TGTGCCAGCAGCTGGGGACGGAACACTGAAGCTTTCTTT
TRBV7-9	.	.	14	TRBJ2-5	CASSFLSNQETQYF	TGTGCCAGCAGCTTTCTCTCTAACCAAGAGACCCAGTACTTC
TRBV5-1	.	few	13	TRBJ1-2	CASSLDNAYGYTF	TGCGCCAGCAGCTTGGACAACGCCTATGGCTACACCTTC